The present TCR beta chain was sequenced within a study of monozygotic twins with inflammatory bowel disease. A 6-nucleotide sample barcode was carried by the UMIs, which template switching added. TCRdb reanalyzed the 5' RACE reads and collapses them to one entry per CDR3 protein, without DNA. The sample table sets out 440,000 or so distinct CDR3 sequences. Germline loops: CDR1 SGHRS, CDR2 YFSETQ. CDR3 length equals 17 residues. The sample consisted of blood. The receptor was derived from a human donor with ulcerative colitis or Crohn's disease, or a healthy co-twin of an affected twin (not recorded which). The chain is built from TRBV5-1 and TRBJ2-3; TCRdb's assignment of TRBD1 cannot be checked, as there is no DNA. The CDR3 sequence: CASSLESNRVPTDTQYF.